This T cell receptor beta chain comes out of a study of cytomegalovirus exposure and HLA in healthy donors. The V and J ends lost 2 bases and 2 bases, in that order; junction bases with no gene match: 2. The germline V gene has CDR1 KGHSH and CDR2 LQKENI. This CDR3 has 15 residues. 60 Vbeta and 13 Jbeta primers were used in PCR. TCRdb's copy holds only in-frame clones and misses some; the assay was immunoSEQ multiplex PCR. The table has some 160,000 clones, around 73% seen once. The sequenced material came from PBMCs. The clonotype was recovered from a male donor in good health and CMV-seronegative. The V and J genes are TRBV18 and TRBJ2-1; 8 bases line up with TRBD1. The CDR3 DNA reads as TGTGCCAGCTCACCAACACAGGGGGCCTACAATGAGCAGTTCTTC. This translates into CASSPTQGAYNEQFF. Complete variable domain (other parts from reference TRBV18 and TRBJ2-1): NAGVMQNPRHLVRRRGQEARLRCSPMKGHSHVYWYRQLPEEGLKFMVYLQKENIIDESGMPKERFSAEFPKEGPSILRIQQVVRGDSAAYFCASSPTQGAYNEQFFGPGTRLTVL.